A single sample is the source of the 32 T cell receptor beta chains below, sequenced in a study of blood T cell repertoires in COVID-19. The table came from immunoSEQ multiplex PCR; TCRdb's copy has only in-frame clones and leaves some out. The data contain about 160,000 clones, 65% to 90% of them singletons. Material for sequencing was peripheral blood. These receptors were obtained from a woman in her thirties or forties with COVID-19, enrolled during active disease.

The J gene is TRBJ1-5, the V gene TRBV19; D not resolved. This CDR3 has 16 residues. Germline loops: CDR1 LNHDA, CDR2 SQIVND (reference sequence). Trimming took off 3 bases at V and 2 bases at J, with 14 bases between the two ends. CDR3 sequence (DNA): TGTGCCAGTAGTATGAGGGTGGGAATGGGCAATCAGCCCCAGCATTTT. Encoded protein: CASSMRVGMGNQPQHF. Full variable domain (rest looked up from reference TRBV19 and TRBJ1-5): DGGITQSPKYLFRKEGQNVTLSCEQNLNHDAMYWYRQDPGQGLRLIYYSQIVNDFQKGDIAEGYSVSREKKESFPLTVTSAQKNPTAFYLCASSMRVGMGNQPQHFGDGTRLSIL.

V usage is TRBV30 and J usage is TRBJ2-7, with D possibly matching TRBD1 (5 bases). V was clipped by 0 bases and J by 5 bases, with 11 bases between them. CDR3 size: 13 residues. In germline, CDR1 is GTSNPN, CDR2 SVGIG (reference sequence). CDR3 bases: TGTGCCTGGAGTGTAACCCAGGGCAACGAGCAGTACGTC. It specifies CAWSVTQGNEQYV.

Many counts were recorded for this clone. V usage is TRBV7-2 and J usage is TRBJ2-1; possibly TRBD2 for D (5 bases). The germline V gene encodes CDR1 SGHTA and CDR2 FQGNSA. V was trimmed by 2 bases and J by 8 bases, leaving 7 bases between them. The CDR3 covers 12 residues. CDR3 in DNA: TGTGCCAGCAGCTTACAGCGGCATGAGCAGTTCTTC. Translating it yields CASSLQRHEQFF.

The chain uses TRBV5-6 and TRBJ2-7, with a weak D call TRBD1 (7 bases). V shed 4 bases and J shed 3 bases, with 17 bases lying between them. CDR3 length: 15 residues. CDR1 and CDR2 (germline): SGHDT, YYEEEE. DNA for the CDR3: TGTGCCAGCAGCATCCTCAGGGGGGAGAGCTACGAGCAGTACTTC. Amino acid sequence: CASSILRGESYEQYF.

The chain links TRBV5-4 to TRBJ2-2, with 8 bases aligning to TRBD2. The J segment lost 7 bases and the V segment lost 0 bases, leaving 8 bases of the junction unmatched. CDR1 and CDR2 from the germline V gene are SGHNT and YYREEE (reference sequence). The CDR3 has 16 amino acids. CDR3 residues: CASSLGSGRGNGELFF. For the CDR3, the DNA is TGTGCCAGCAGCTTGGGAAGCGGGAGAGGAAACGGGGAGCTGTTTTTT.

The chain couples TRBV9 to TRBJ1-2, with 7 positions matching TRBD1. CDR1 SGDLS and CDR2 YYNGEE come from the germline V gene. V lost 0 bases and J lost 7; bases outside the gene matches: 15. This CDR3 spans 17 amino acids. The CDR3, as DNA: TGTGCCAGCAGCGTAGGGGATTTAGGACAGGTCGATTTTGGCTACACCTTC. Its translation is CASSVGDLGQVDFGYTF.

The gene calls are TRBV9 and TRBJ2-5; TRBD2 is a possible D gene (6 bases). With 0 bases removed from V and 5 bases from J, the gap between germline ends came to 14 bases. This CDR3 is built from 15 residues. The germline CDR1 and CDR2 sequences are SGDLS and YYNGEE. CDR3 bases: TGTGCCAGCAGCGTAGAGTGGAGGGAGCGGGAGACCCAGTACTTC. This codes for CASSVEWRERETQYF.

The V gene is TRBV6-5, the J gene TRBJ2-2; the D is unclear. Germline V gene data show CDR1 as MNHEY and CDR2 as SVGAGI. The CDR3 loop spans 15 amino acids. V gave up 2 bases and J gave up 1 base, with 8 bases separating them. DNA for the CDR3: TGTGCCAGCAGTTACGACTGGCTGAACACCGGGGAGCTGTTTTTT. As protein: CASSYDWLNTGELFF.

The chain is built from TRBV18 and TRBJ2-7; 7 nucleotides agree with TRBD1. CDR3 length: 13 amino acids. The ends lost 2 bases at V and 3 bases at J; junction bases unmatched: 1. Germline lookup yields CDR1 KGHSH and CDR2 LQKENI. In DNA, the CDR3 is TGTGCCAGCTCACCAGGGACAGTCTACGAGCAGTACTTC. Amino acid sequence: CASSPGTVYEQYF.

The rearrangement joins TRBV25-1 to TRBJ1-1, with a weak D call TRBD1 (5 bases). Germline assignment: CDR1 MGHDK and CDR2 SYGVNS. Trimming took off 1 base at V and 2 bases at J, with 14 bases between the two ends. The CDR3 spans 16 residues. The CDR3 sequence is CASSELVPTDNTEAFF. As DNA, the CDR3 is TGTGCCAGCAGTGAATTGGTTCCGACAGATAACACTGAAGCTTTCTTT. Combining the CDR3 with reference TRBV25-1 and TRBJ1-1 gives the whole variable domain EADIYQTPRYLVIGTGKKITLECSQTMGHDKMYWYQQDPGMELHLIHYSYGVNSTEKGDLSSESTVSRIRTEHFPLTLESARPSHTSQYLCASSELVPTDNTEAFFGQGTRLTVV.

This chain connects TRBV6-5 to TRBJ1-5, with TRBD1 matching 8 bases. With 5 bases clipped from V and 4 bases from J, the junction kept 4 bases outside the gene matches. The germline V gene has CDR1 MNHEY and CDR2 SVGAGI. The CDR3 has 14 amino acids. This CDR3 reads CASSTGQGNQPQHF. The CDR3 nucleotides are TGTGCCAGCAGTACTGGACAGGGAAATCAGCCCCAGCATTTT.

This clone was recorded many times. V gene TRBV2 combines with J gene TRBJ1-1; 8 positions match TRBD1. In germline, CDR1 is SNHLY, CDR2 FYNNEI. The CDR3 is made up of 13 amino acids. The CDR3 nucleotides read TGTGCAACGCACGGACAGGGAAACACTGAAGCTTTCTTT. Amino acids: CATHGQGNTEAFF.

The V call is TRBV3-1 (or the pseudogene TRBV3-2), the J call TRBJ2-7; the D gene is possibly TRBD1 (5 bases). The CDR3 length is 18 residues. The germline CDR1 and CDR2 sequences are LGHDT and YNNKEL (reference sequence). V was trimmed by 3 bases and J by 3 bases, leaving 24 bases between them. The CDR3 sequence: CASSQTSIWGTAYYEQYV. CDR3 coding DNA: TGTGCCAGCAGCCAGACGAGTATATGGGGCACAGCCTACTACGAGCAGTACGTC.

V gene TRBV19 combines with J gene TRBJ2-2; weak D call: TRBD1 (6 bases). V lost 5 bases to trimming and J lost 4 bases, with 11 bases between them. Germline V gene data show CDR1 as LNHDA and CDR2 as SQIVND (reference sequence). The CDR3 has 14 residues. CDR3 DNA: TGTGCCAGTAGTCCACAGGGCCCCACCGGGGAGCTGTTTTTT. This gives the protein CASSPQGPTGELFF.

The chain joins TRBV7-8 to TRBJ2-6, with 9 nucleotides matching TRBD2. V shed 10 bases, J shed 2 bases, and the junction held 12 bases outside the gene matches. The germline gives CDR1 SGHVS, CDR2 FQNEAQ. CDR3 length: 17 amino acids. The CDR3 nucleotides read TGTGCCACCACCAAGCGGGAGGTGGTAGCTGGGGCCAACGTCCTGACTTTC. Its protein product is CATTKREVVAGANVLTF.

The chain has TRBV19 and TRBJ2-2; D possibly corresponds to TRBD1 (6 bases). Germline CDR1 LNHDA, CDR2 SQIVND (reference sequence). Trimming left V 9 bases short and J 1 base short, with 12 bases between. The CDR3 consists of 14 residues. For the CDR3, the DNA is TGTGCCAGCGGGACACTCATGAACACCGGGGAGCTGTTTTTT. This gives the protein CASGTLMNTGELFF.

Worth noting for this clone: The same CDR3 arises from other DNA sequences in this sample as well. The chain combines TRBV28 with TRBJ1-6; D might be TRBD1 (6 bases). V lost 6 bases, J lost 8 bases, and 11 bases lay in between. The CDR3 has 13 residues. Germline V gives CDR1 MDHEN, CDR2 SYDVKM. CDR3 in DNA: TGTGCCAGCAGCTGGGACACCGATTCACCCCTCCACTTT. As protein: CASSWDTDSPLHF. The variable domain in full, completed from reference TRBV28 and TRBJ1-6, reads DVKVTQSSRYLVKRTGEKVFLECVQDMDHENMFWYRQDPGLGLRLIYFSYDVKMKEKGDIPEGYSVSREKKERFSLILESASTNQTSMYLCASSWDTDSPLHFGNGTRLTVT.

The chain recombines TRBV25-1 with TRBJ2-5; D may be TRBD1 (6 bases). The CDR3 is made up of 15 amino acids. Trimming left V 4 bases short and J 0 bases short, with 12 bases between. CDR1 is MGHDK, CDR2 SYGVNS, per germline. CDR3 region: CASSARDRHQETQYF. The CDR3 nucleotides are TGTGCCAGCAGTGCCCGAGACAGGCACCAAGAGACCCAGTACTTC.

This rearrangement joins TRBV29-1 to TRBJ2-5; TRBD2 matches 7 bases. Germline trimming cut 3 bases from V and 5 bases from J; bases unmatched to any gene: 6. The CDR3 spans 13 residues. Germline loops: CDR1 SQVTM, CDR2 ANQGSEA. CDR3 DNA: TGCAGCGTTGAGGGCGGGAGAGGGGAGACCCAGTACTTC. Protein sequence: CSVEGGRGETQYF.

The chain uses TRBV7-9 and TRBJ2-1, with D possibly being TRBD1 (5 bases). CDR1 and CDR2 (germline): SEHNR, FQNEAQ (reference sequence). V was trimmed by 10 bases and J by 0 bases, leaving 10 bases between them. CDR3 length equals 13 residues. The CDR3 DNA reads TGTGCCACTCTGCAGGGCTCCTACAATGAGCAGTTCTTC. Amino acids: CATLQGSYNEQFF.

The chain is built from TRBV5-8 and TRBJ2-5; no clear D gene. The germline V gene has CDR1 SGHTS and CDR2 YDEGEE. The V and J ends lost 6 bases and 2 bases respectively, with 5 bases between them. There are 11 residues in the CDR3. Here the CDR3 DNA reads TGTGCCAGCACCATTCAAGAGACCCAGTACTTC. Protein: CASTIQETQYF.

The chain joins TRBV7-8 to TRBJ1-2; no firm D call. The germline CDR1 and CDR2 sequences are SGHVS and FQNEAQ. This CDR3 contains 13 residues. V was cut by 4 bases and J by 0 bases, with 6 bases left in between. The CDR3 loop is CASSYQTNYGYTF. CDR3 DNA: TGTGCCAGCAGCTATCAGACTAACTATGGCTACACCTTC.

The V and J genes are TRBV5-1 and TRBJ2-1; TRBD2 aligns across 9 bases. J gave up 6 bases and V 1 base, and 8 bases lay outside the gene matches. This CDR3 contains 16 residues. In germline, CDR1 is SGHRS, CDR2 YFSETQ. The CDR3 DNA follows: TGCGCCAGCAGCTTGCAAACGCGGGAGGGCGGCAATGAGCAGTTCTTC. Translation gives CASSLQTREGGNEQFF. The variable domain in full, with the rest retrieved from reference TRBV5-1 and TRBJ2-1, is KAGVTQTPRYLIKTRGQQVTLSCSPISGHRSVSWYQQTPGQGLQFLFEYFSETQRNKGNFPGRFSGRQFSNSRSEMNVSTLELGDSALYLCASSLQTREGGNEQFFGPGTRLTVL.

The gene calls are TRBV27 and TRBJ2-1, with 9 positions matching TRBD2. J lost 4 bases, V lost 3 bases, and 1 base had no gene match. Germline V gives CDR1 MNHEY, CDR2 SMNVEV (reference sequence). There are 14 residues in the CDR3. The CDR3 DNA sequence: TGTGCCAGCAGTTTGGCGGGGGGGTACAATGAGCAGTTCTTC. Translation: CASSLAGGYNEQFF.

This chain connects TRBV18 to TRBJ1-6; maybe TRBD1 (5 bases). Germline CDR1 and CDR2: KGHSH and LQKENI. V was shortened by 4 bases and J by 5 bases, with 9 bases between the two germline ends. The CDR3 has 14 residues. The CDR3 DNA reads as TGTGCCAGCTCACGACAGAACGATAATTCACCCCTCCACTTT. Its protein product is CASSRQNDNSPLHF.

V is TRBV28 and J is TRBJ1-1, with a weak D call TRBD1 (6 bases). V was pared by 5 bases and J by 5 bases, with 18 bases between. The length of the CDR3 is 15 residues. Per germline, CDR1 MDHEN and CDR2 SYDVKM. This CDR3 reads CASSQGPGVVTEAFF. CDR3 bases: TGTGCCAGCAGTCAAGGACCAGGGGTGGTGACTGAAGCTTTCTTT.

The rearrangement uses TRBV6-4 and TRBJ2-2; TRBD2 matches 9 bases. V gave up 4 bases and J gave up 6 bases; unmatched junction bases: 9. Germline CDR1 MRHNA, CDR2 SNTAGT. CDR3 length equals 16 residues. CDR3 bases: TGTGCCAGCAGTGCCCTCCCAGCGGGGGGCCCCGGGGAGCTGTTTTTT. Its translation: CASSALPAGGPGELFF.

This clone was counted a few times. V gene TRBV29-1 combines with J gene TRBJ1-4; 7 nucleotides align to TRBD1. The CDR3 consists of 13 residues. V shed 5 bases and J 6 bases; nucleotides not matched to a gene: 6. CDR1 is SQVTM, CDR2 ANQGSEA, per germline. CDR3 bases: TGCAGCGTTAGACAGGGCTGGGATGAAAAACTGTTTTTT. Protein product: CSVRQGWDEKLFF.

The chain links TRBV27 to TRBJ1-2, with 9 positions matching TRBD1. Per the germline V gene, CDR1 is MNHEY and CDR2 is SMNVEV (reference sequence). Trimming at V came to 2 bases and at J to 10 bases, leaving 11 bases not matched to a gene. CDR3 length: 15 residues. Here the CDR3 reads CASSLRLGQGATYTF. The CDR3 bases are TGTGCCAGCAGTTTACGCTTGGGACAGGGTGCCACCTACACCTTC.

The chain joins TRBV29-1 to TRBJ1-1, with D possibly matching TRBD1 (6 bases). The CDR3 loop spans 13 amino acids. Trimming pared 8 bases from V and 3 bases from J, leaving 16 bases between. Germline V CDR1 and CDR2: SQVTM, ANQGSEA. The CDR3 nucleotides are TGCAGCTCTGTGAAACAGGGATACACTGAAGCTTTCTTT. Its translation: CSSVKQGYTEAFF.

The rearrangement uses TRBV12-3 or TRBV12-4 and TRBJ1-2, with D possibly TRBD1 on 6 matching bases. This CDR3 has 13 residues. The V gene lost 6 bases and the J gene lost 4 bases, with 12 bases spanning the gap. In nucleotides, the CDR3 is TGTGCCAGCAGCTTACTAGGGGGCTATGGCTACACCTTC. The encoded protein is CASSLLGGYGYTF.

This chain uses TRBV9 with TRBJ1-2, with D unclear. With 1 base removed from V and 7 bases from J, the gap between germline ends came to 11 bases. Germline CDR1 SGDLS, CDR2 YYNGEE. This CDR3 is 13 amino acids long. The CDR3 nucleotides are TGTGCCAGCAGCGTATCTTCGCGTGTTGGCTACACCTTC. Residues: CASSVSSRVGYTF.